This T cell receptor (beta chain) was found in a study of CD8 T cells in Susac syndrome. cDNA came from roughly 0.47 to 1 ug RNA primed by random hexamers. It was immunoSEQ multiplex PCR that amplified TCR beta CDR3 across 54 Vbeta and 13 Jbeta. MiXCR, applied by TCRdb to the immunoSEQ multiplex PCR reads, yields one record per CDR3 protein. The sample lists 160,000 or so distinct CDR3 sequences, roughly 94% occurring once. Only one count was recorded for this clonotype. Peripheral blood CD8+ and CD4+ T cells were profiled by TCR beta sequencing. The V end was cut by 5 bases, the J end by 5 bases, with 12 bases between. This CDR3 comprises 13 residues. Germline V gives CDR1 SEHNR, CDR2 FQNEAQ (reference sequence).

V is TRBV7-9 and J is TRBJ2-5; D not certain. Input material: CD8+ T cells from PBMCs. The clonotype was recovered from a human donor with multiple sclerosis. The CDR3: CASSTSVKETQYF. The CDR3 coding sequence is TGTGCCAGCAGCACCAGTGTTAAGGAGACCCAGTACTTC.